The clone carrying this T cell receptor beta chain has more than one count but fewer than ten. Its antigen is not identified. A read error may account for a junction end that differs from germline. What the library attached to individual cDNA molecules were unique molecular identifiers. TCRdb ran MiXCR on the RACE reads and lists one entry per CDR3 protein. The sample lists 74,000 or so distinct CDR3 sequences; about a tenth were seen once. This record belongs to a study of human T cells and chemical hapten exposure. The wider study: Patch tests put 0.01% DPC on the upper back, and the results were checked at 6 days. TCR yields per sample varied mostly from small pooled library volume differences. Study conclusions and caveats: Clustering by CDR3 similarity yielded significantly more large clusters from expanded TCRs than controls.

The V gene's germline CDR1 is MDHEN and CDR2 SYDVKM. The CDR3 is 11 amino acids. Time point denoted: patch test 1, 2 weeks after DPC sensitization. The treatment here: therapeutic diphenylcyclopropenone sensitization with weekly scalp DPC. This specimen consisted of whole blood, obtained in connection with sensitization to the hapten diphenylcyclopropenone (DPC). The clonotype originates from a woman aged 50 to 60 with alopecia areata. Some clones in this sample may be carry-over from other donors' samples. The chain combines TRBV28 with TRBJ2-1; 8 nucleotides line up with TRBD1. This chain's CDR3 is CASQSGTGRIF. CDR3 sequence (DNA): TGTGCCAGCCAATCTGGGACAGGTAGGATCTTC.